The source of this T cell receptor (beta chain) is a study of technical replicates of blood from several donors. Profiling relied on immunoSEQ multiplex PCR, and the TCRdb table lists in-frame clones only, not all of them. The sample records 40,000 to 60,000 clones, roughly 90% being singletons. This sequence originates from a human donor in good health. Some clones in this sample may be carry-over from other donors' samples. Specimen: PBMCs.

The CDR3 protein is CASSLQGDGYTF. CDR3 DNA: TGTGCCAGCAGCCTTCAGGGGGATGGCTACACCTTC. The chain carries TRBV7-2 and TRBJ1-2, with TRBD1 matching over 7 bases. Trimming took 5 bases from V and 6 from J; bases not matched to a gene: 3. This CDR3 is 12 amino acids long. Germline values: CDR1 SGHTA, CDR2 FQGNSA.